The 19 T cell receptor beta chains in this list originate from one sample, sequenced in a study of T cells in Graves' hyperthyroidism and ophthalmopathy. TCR beta CDR3 regions were amplified from RNA transcripts. The HTBI primer set served for first-round RT-PCR of the TCR CDR3. In TCRdb, the multiplex PCR reads were re-called with MiXCR into one record per CDR3 protein. The sample has roughly 420,000 distinct CDR3 sequences, about a sixth seen once. The sample was blood. The receptors stem from a woman under 30 with Graves' hyperthyroidism.

This clonotype was recorded at least ten times. The V gene is TRBV12-3 or TRBV12-4, the J gene TRBJ2-1; TRBD2 might be the D (5 bases). Trimming pared 2 bases from V and 6 bases from J, leaving 11 bases between. The CDR3 consists of 14 residues. Here the CDR3 reads CASSLRSGSNEQFF. CDR3 bases: TGTGCCAGCAGTTTAAGGAGCGGTTCCAATGAGCAGTTCTTC.

This clonotype has a single count. The chain links TRBV5-4 to TRBJ2-2, with D unresolved. V shed 5 bases and J shed 1 base, with 15 bases lying between them. The germline CDR1 and CDR2 sequences are SGHNT and YYREEE (reference sequence). There are 16 residues in the CDR3. Here the CDR3 reads CASSSAPPGNTGELFF. Here the CDR3 DNA reads TGTGCCAGCAGTTCAGCCCCTCCGGGGAACACCGGGGAGCTGTTTTTT.

This clonotype showed up many times. Written as DNA, the CDR3 is TGTGCCAGCAGTAGGTACAGGGGGGCAGAGACCCAGTACTTC. This sequence encodes CASSRYRGAETQYF. The chain uses TRBV6-1 and TRBJ2-5; 8 bases line up with TRBD1. The trim removed 5 bases at V and 4 bases at J, leaving 6 bases unmatched. The germline V gene has CDR1 MNHNS and CDR2 SASEGT. The CDR3 covers 14 residues.

V usage is TRBV11-2 and J usage is TRBJ2-1; D could derive from TRBD1 or TRBD2 (5 bases each). From germline, CDR1 is SGHAT and CDR2 FQNNGV. This CDR3 is built from 12 residues. The V and J ends lost 4 bases and 7 bases respectively, with 8 bases between them. The CDR3 DNA follows: TGTGCCAGCAGCTGGGACCTGAATGAGCAGTTCTTC. Protein product: CASSWDLNEQFF.

The chain employs TRBV4-2 and TRBJ1-1; no definite D call. The CDR3 runs to 14 residues. V was pared by 2 bases and J by 1 base, with 8 bases between. Per the germline V gene, CDR1 is LGHNA and CDR2 is YNFKEQ. DNA of the CDR3: TGTGCCAGCAGCCAAAGTGACACGAACACTGAAGCTTTCTTT. Residues: CASSQSDTNTEAFF.

This clonotype was counted ten times or more. The V gene is TRBV13, the J gene TRBJ1-3; 7 bases align to TRBD1. Germline CDR1 PRHDT, CDR2 FYEKMQ (reference sequence). The CDR3 is 16 residues long. J gave up 0 bases and V 5 bases, and 7 bases lay outside the gene matches. The chain's CDR3 is CASSPTGRSSGNTIYF. CDR3 sequence (DNA): TGTGCCAGCAGCCCGACAGGGAGAAGCTCTGGAAACACCATATATTTT.

The chain combines TRBV10-2 with TRBJ2-3, with 9 bases fitting TRBD1. V was clipped by 8 bases and J by 3 bases; unmatched bases: 9. The CDR3 covers 15 residues. Looked up from germline, CDR1 is WSHSY and CDR2 is SAAADI. CDR3 loop: CASVGQGANTDTQYF. CDR3 DNA sequence: TGCGCCAGCGTGGGACAGGGAGCAAATACAGATACGCAGTATTTT.

The table lists this clonotype with many counts. V and J are TRBV19 and TRBJ1-5; D is perhaps TRBD1 (6 bases). Germline CDR1 reads LNHDA; CDR2 reads SQIVND (reference sequence). CDR3 length equals 16 residues. V was shortened by 3 bases and J by 3 bases, with 15 bases between the two germline ends. For the CDR3, the DNA is TGTGCCAGTAGTATCGAACAACAGGGTTTCAATCAGCCCCAGCATTTT. It encodes CASSIEQQGFNQPQHF.

This clonotype was counted ten times or more. CDR3: CASSYLAWTGEQTQYF. CDR3 coding DNA: TGTGCCAGCAGTTACCTGGCCTGGACAGGGGAACAGACCCAGTACTTC. J is TRBJ2-5 and V is TRBV6-5; 9 positions match TRBD1. The V gene's germline CDR1 is MNHEY and CDR2 SVGAGI. The CDR3 loop spans 16 amino acids. The J segment lost 6 bases and the V segment lost 2 bases, leaving 10 bases of the junction unmatched.

This clonotype was counted at least ten times. J is TRBJ2-7 and V is TRBV7-2, with 12 nucleotides matching TRBD2. Trimming removed 1 base from V and 2 bases from J; junction bases left unmatched: 3. The CDR3 totals 16 residues. CDR1 is SGHTA, CDR2 FQGNSA, per germline. The CDR3 DNA reads as TGTGCCAGCAGCTTAGTGGCTAGCGGGAGGGCCTACGAGCAGTACTTC. Amino acid sequence: CASSLVASGRAYEQYF.

This clonotype was observed at least ten times. V is TRBV13 and J is TRBJ2-2, with D perhaps TRBD2 (6 bases). The germline CDR1 and CDR2 sequences are PRHDT and FYEKMQ (reference sequence). V was trimmed by 5 bases and J by 1 base, leaving 14 bases between them. CDR3 length: 16 residues. The CDR3 here is CASSTKRVLNTGELFF. The CDR3 DNA reads TGTGCCAGCAGCACAAAGCGGGTCCTGAACACCGGGGAGCTGTTTTTT.

This clonotype showed up many times. The chain joins TRBV12-3 or TRBV12-4 to TRBJ2-1; maybe TRBD2 (6 bases). The CDR3 length is 15 residues. Deletions cut 1 base from V and 6 bases from J, with 13 bases between. As DNA, the CDR3 is TGTGCCAGCAGTTTAGGGGCGTCCGGGGGCAATGAGCAGTTCTTC. It translates to CASSLGASGGNEQFF.

With respect to this clonotype: A junction boundary mismatches the germline segment, possibly from a read error. The chain links TRBV9 to TRBJ1-3; no reliable D call. Germline CDR1 SGDLS, CDR2 YYNGEE. The CDR3 extends over 13 amino acids. CDR3 in amino acids: CTSSGGGGNTIYF. In DNA form, the CDR3 reads TGTACCAGCAGCGGCGGAGGTGGAAACACCATATATTTT.

The chain recombines TRBV20-1 with TRBJ2-3; 15 bases are a match to TRBD2. From germline, CDR1 is DFQATT and CDR2 SNEGSKA (reference sequence). This CDR3 comprises 16 residues. V gave up 6 bases and J gave up 0 bases; unmatched junction bases: 4. The CDR3 loop reads CSASGLAGGSTDTQYF. CDR3 DNA: TGCAGTGCCTCGGGACTAGCGGGGGGTAGCACAGATACGCAGTATTTT.

This clonotype came up many times. The chain combines TRBV7-3 with TRBJ2-3, with 9 bases that match TRBD2. The CDR3 sequence is 16 residues long. The trim removed 1 base at V and 1 base at J, leaving 3 bases unmatched. CDR1 and CDR2 from the germline V gene are SGHTA and FQGTGA. The DNA for the CDR3 is TGTGCCAGCAGCTTAAGGCGGGGGGGAGGCACAGATACGCAGTATTTT. It specifies CASSLRRGGGTDTQYF.

The chain is built from TRBV11-2 and TRBJ2-6, with 8 positions matching TRBD2. The CDR3 loop spans 17 amino acids. The trim removed 5 bases at V and 0 bases at J, leaving 6 bases unmatched. Germline CDR1 and CDR2: SGHAT and FQNNGV. The CDR3 spells CASSPPGGYSGANVLTF. Here the CDR3 DNA reads TGTGCCAGCAGCCCGCCGGGGGGGTACTCTGGGGCCAACGTCCTGACTTTC.

The V and J genes are TRBV4-2 and TRBJ1-4; D is possibly TRBD1 (6 bases). Trimming stripped 2 bases from V and 8 bases from J, with 15 bases between. The germline gives CDR1 LGHNA, CDR2 YNFKEQ. The CDR3 totals 15 residues. CDR3 coding DNA: TGTGCCAGCAGCCAATACCCGGGAGGGGGAGAAAAACTGTTTTTT. Translated, it gives CASSQYPGGGEKLFF.

This clonotype was seen repeatedly, ten times or more. This chain links TRBV24-1 with TRBJ2-2, with D perhaps TRBD1 (6 bases). CDR1 and CDR2 (germline): KGHDR, SFDVKD. This CDR3 contains 15 residues. V was clipped by 3 bases and J by 5 bases, with 12 bases between them. CDR3 loop: CATSDVGGVTGELFF. The CDR3 DNA reads as TGTGCCACCAGTGATGTAGGGGGAGTTACCGGGGAGCTGTTTTTT.

This clonotype was picked up many times. One junction end disagrees with the germline gene, perhaps due to a read error. The V gene is TRBV5-1, the J gene TRBJ2-3; 8 nucleotides agree with TRBD1. The CDR3 has 14 amino acids. Germline-derived CDR1 and CDR2 are SGHRS and YFSETQ. The CDR3 DNA reads TGTGCCAGCAGTTCGGGACAGGTTACAGATACGCAGTATTTT. Encoded protein: CASSSGQVTDTQYF.